This T cell receptor (beta chain) was observed in a study of early T cells in non-severe SARS-CoV-2 infection. Study-level background: Sequencing of bulk RNA from unsorted whole blood was done, without chain pairing.

Unique molecular identifier tags were affixed to discrete cDNA molecules. Each CDR3 protein is one row after TCRdb ran MiXCR on the 5' RACE reads. The table includes some 100,000 distinct CDR3 sequences, approximately 14% detected once. This clonotype showed up many times. Its specificity is unknown. Germline loops: CDR1 SGHTA, CDR2 FQGNSA. The CDR3 sequence is 14 residues long. V shed 3 bases and J shed 0 bases, with 8 bases lying between them. Study-wide results and limits: Anti-spike CD8 responses were favored in VDJdb matching, and private and CD4 specificities were missed.

This clonotype was sampled from an adult who was a healthcare worker with PCR-confirmed SARS-CoV-2 infection or an uninfected control (not recorded which). The V call is TRBV7-2, the J call TRBJ1-1; D not resolved. Material: whole blood. The CDR3 sequence: CASSLGSMNTEAFF. CDR3 coding DNA: TGTGCCAGCAGCTTGGGCAGTATGAACACTGAAGCTTTCTTT.